This TCR beta chain was profiled in a study of blood T cell repertoires in COVID-19. Whole-study context: Samples representing acute and convalescent COVID-19 were sourced from the United States, Italy and Spain. T cells, B-cell-depleted T cells, or PBMCs provided the cDNA or gDNA that served as material.

Study processing details: For nucleated cells, counts were estimated from reference gene primer amplification. Sequencing was performed with immunoSEQ multiplex PCR; in TCRdb, only in-frame clones are kept and a portion is missing. V and J calls and clone size follow that table, whereas D and trimming were derived from the DNA. The repertoire has some 54,000 clones, more than 85% of them found once; the top ten carry around 2%. The V and J ends lost 4 bases and 2 bases respectively, with 11 bases between them. The germline V gene encodes CDR1 SGHTA and CDR2 FQGNSA. This CDR3 contains 14 residues. The sample taken for sequencing was peripheral blood. The chain links TRBV7-2 to TRBJ1-2, with D possibly matching TRBD1 (5 bases). This receptor was identified in a man aged 60 to 75 with acute or convalescent COVID-19. CDR3 sequence: CASSSYRSNYGYTF. The CDR3 DNA sequence: TGTGCCAGCAGCTCCTACAGGTCCAACTATGGCTACACCTTC.